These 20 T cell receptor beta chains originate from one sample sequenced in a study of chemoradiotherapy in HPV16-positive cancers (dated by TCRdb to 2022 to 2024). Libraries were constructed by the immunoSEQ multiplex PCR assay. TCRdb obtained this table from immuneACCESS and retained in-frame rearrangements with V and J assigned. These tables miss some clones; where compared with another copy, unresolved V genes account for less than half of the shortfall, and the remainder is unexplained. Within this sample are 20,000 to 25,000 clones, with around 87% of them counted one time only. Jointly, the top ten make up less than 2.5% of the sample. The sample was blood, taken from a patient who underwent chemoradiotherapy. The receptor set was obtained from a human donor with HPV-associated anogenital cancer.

CDR3 in amino acids: CASSFGAGVRNEQFF. Written as DNA, the CDR3 is TGTGCCAGCAGCTTCGGAGCGGGAGTCCGGAATGAGCAGTTCTTC. This chain joins TRBV7-8 and TRBJ2-1; 8 bases line up with TRBD2. The length of the CDR3 is 15 residues. V gave up 3 bases and J gave up 7 bases; unmatched junction bases: 8. Germline V CDR1 and CDR2: SGHVS, FQNEAQ.

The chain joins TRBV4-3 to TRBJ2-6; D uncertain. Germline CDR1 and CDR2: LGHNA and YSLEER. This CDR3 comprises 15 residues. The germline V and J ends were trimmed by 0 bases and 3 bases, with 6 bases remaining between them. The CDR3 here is CASSQEESGANVLTF. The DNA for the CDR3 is TGCGCCAGCAGCCAAGAGGAAAGTGGGGCCAACGTCCTGACTTTC.

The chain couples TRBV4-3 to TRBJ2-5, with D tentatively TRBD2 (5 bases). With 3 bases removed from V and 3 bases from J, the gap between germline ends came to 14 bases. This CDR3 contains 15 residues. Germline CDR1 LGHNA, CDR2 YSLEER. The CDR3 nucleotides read TGCGCCAGCAGCCAGGGCGGCGGGTCGAAAGAGACCCAGTACTTC. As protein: CASSQGGGSKETQYF.

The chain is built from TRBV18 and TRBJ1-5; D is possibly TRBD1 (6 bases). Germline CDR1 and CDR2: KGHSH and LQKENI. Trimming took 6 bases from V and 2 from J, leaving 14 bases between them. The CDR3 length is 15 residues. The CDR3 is CASSRARQGNQPQHF. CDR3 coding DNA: TGTGCCAGCTCCCGTGCCCGACAGGGCAATCAGCCCCAGCATTTT.

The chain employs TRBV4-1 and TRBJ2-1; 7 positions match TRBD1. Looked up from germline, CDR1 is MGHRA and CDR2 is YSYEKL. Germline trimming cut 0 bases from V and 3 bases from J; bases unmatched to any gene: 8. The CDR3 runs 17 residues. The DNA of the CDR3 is TGCGCCAGCAGCCAAGATTTCAGACAGGGAGTCTACAATGAGCAGTTCTTC. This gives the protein CASSQDFRQGVYNEQFF.

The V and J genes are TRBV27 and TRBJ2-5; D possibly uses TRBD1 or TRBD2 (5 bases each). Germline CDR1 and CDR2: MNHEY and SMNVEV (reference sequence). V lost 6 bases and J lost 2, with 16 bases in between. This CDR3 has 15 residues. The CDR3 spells CASSRDPDPQETQYF. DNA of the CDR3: TGTGCCAGCAGCCGGGACCCCGACCCTCAAGAGACCCAGTACTTC.

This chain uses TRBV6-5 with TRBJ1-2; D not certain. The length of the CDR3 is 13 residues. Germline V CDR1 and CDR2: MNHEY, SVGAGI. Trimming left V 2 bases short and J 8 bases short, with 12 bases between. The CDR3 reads CASSYDGISGYTF. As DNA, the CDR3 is TGTGCCAGCAGTTACGACGGAATCTCGGGCTACACCTTC.

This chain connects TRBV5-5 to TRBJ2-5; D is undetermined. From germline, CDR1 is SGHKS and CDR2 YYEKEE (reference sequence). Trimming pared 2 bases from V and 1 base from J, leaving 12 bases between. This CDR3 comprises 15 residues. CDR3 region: CASSFGDGIQETQYF. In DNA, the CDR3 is TGTGCCAGCAGCTTCGGCGACGGCATCCAAGAGACCCAGTACTTC.

CDR3 DNA sequence: TGTGCCAGCAGTCCCTACGTCCCGGGACAGCAGCCCCAGCATTTT. It codes for CASSPYVPGQQPQHF. V and J are TRBV28 and TRBJ1-5, with 7 nucleotides matching TRBD1. Germline-derived CDR1 and CDR2 are MDHEN and SYDVKM. Trimming took 5 bases from V and 7 from J; bases not matched to a gene: 11. The CDR3 spans 15 residues.

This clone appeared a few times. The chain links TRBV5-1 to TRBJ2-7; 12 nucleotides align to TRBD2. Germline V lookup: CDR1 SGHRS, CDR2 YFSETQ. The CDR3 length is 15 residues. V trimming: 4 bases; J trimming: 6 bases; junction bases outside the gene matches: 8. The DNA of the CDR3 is TGCGCCAGCAGCACGACTAGCGGGAGCTTCGGCGAGCAGTACTTC. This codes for CASSTTSGSFGEQYF.

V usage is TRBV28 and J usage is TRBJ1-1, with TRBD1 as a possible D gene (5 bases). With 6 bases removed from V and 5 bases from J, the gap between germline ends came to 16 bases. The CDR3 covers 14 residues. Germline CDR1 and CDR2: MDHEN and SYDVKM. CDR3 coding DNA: TGTGCCAGCAGCGGGGGGACCGCTGAAACTGAAGCTTTCTTT. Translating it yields CASSGGTAETEAFF.

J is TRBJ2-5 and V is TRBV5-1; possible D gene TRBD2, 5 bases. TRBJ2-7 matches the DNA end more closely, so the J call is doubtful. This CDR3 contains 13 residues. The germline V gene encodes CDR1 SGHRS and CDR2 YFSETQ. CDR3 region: CASSTFLAYEQYF. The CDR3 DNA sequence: TGCGCCAGCAGCACGTTCCTAGCATACGAGCAGTACTTC.

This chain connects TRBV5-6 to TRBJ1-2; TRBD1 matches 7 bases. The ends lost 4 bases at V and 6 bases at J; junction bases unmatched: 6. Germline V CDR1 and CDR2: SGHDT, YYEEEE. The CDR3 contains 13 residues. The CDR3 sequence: CASSQTGSHGYTF. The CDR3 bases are TGTGCCAGCAGCCAGACAGGGAGTCATGGCTACACCTTC.

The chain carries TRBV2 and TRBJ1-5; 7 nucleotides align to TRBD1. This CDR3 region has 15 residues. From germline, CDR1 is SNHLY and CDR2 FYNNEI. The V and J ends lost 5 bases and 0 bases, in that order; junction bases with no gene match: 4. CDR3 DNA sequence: TGTGCCAGCAGTAGGGACAGACATAGCAATCAGCCCCAGCATTTT. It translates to CASSRDRHSNQPQHF.

The CDR3 loop is CASREGAGNTIYF. The CDR3 DNA reads TGTGCCAGCAGGGAGGGGGCTGGAAACACCATATATTTT. The chain is built from TRBV7-2 and TRBJ1-3, with D perhaps matching TRBD1 (6 bases). Per the germline V gene, CDR1 is SGHTA and CDR2 is FQGNSA. The CDR3 runs 13 residues. The V end lost 6 bases, the J end lost 2 bases, and 8 bases lay between the germline ends.

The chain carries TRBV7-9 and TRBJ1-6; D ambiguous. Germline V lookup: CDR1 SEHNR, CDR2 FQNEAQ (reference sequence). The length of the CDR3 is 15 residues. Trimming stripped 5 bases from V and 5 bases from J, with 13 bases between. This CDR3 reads CASSPDGTHNSPLHF. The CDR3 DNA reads TGTGCCAGCAGCCCTGACGGAACTCATAATTCACCCCTCCACTTT.

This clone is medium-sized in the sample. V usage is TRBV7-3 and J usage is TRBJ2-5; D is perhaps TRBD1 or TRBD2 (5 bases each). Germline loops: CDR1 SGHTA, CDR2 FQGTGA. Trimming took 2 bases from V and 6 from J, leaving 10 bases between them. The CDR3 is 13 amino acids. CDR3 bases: TGTGCCAGCAGCTTAGAGCCGGGACAGACCCAGTACTTC. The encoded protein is CASSLEPGQTQYF. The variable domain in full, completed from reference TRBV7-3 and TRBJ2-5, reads GAGVSQTPSNKVTEKGKYVELRCDPISGHTALYWYRQSLGQGPEFLIYFQGTGAADDSGLPNDRFFAVRPEGSVSTLKIQRTERGDSAVYLCASSLEPGQTQYFGPGTRLLVL.

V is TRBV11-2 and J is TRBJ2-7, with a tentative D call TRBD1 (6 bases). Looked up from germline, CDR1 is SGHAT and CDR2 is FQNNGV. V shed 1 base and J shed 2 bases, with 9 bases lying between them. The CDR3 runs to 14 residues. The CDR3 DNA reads TGTGCCAGCAGCTTAGGTACAGGGACCTACGAGCAGTACTTC. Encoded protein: CASSLGTGTYEQYF.

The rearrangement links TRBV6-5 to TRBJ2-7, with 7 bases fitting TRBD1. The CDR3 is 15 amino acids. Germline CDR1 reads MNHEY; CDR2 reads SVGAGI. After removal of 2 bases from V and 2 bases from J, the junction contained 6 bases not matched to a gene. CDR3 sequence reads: CASSYRPGTAYEQYF. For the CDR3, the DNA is TGTGCCAGCAGTTACCGGCCGGGGACAGCCTACGAGCAGTACTTC.

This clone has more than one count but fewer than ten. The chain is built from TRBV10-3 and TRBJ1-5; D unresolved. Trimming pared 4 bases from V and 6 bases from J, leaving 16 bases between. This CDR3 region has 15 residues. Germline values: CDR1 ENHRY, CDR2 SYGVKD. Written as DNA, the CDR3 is TGTGCCATCAGTGGAGGGCCCGGTGGCGGTCAGCCCCAGCATTTT. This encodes CAISGGPGGGQPQHF.